This T cell receptor beta chain was obtained from a study of blood T cell repertoires in COVID-19. The CDR3 length is 15 residues. V was cut by 7 bases and J by 4 bases, with 20 bases left in between. From germline, CDR1 is SGHRS and CDR2 YFSETQ. The assay was immunoSEQ multiplex PCR, and TCRdb's table has in-frame clones only and misses some. The table lists about 190,000 clones, about 91% of them singletons, with around 4% in the top ten. This sequence joins TRBV5-1 and TRBJ1-2; D is uncertain. The source of this sequence is a young woman with acute or convalescent COVID-19. The sequencing input was peripheral blood. CDR3 coding DNA: TGCGCCAGCTACGGAACGGCGGGAGGTCCCTATGGCTACACCTTC. Translated: CASYGTAGGPYGYTF.